This T cell receptor (beta chain) was recorded in a study of blood T cell repertoires in COVID-19. Method: immunoSEQ multiplex PCR; TCRdb's copy keeps in-frame clones and lacks some. The sample includes roughly 250,000 clones, approximately 91% seen only once; the top ten take approximately 2.5%. Enrollment of patients from Seattle took place during active infection, with longitudinal follow-up. Germline assignment: CDR1 SNHLY and CDR2 FYNNEI. This CDR3 region has 13 residues. The J segment lost 1 base and the V segment lost 10 bases, leaving 6 bases of the junction unmatched. The chain links TRBV2 to TRBJ1-1, with TRBD1 matching over 7 bases. This clonotype was obtained from a person aged 18 to 35 with COVID-19, enrolled during active disease. Sequenced input: peripheral blood. CDR3 in DNA: TGTGCCATAACCCGACAGGGGAACACTGAAGCTTTCTTT. Amino acid sequence: CAITRQGNTEAFF.